The source of this T cell receptor (beta chain) is a study of OX40 agonist ivuxolimab in advanced cancers. Study overall: The dose-escalation cohort had hepatocellular carcinoma, melanoma, renal cell or head and neck cancer.

Clones were read by immunoSEQ multiplex PCR, and TCRdb kept only the in-frame ones, dropping some. Found here are tens of thousands of clones, about nine tenths of them singletons; the top ten hold approximately 22%. The germline V gene encodes CDR1 PRHDT and CDR2 FYEKMQ (reference sequence). This CDR3 spans 17 amino acids. With 4 bases removed from V and 4 bases from J, the gap between germline ends came to 23 bases. On this clone itself: Its specificity is not known.

The study's findings and limits: Expanded clones were, on average, more numerous in CD8+ T cells than in CD4+. The work left the antigen specificity of expanded peripheral T cells undetermined. Expansion of clones was among the lowest in partial responders at 0.1-3.0 mg/kg.

V and J are TRBV13 and TRBJ2-7; perhaps TRBD2 as D (5 bases). This material consisted of CD4+ or CD8+ T cells sorted from blood, taken in a trial of the OX40 agonist ivuxolimab. The TCR originated in an adult with an advanced solid tumor such as melanoma, head and neck, liver or kidney cancer. The CDR3 loop reads CASSSGPASAGVYEQYF. CDR3 coding DNA: TGTGCCAGCAGCTCAGGCCCAGCTTCGGCGGGCGTTTACGAGCAGTACTTC. Based on the CDR3 plus reference TRBV13 and TRBJ2-7, the full variable domain is AAGVIQSPRHLIKEKRETATLKCYPIPRHDTVYWYQQGPGQDPQFLISFYEKMQSDKGSIPDRFSAQQFSDYHSELNMSSLELGDSALYFCASSSGPASAGVYEQYFGPGTRLTVT.